The 18 T cell receptor beta chains below were found in one sample sequenced in a study of cytomegalovirus exposure and HLA in healthy donors. This PCR relied on a set of 60 Vbeta primers and 13 Jbeta primers. TCRdb's table, derived via immunoSEQ multiplex PCR, lists solely in-frame clones and lacks some. The sample yields approximately 150,000 clones, 68% seen once. The sample consisted of PBMCs. These receptors were taken from a woman in her late teens or twenties in good health and CMV-seropositive.

CDR3 bases: TGTGCCAGCCACAGGACAGGGGGAACTGAAGCTTTCTTT. This codes for CASHRTGGTEAFF. The chain uses TRBV6-5 and TRBJ1-1, with 10 bases lining up with TRBD1. The CDR3 is 13 residues long. V lost 8 bases and J lost 5; bases outside the gene matches: 5. Germline V gives CDR1 MNHEY, CDR2 SVGAGI.

This chain connects TRBV2 to TRBJ2-1, with D perhaps TRBD1 (6 bases). This CDR3 region has 15 residues. Trimming removed 7 bases at V and 4 bases at J, with 17 bases between. Germline values: CDR1 SNHLY, CDR2 FYNNEI. The CDR3 loop is CASISRGVRYNEQFF. Here the CDR3 DNA reads TGTGCCAGCATTTCCAGGGGAGTTAGGTACAATGAGCAGTTCTTC.

V and J are TRBV5-4 and TRBJ2-3, with D hard to call. The CDR3 runs to 16 residues. Germline lookup yields CDR1 SGHNT and CDR2 YYREEE (reference sequence). Trimming shortened V by 0 bases and J by 0 bases, and 11 bases separated the two germline ends. The DNA of the CDR3 is TGTGCCAGCAGCTTGGGGGCTATCGTTAGCACAGATACGCAGTATTTT. It translates to CASSLGAIVSTDTQYF.

Only a few counts were recorded for this clone. The chain combines TRBV7-6 with TRBJ1-3; 7 bases match TRBD1. CDR1 is SGHVS, CDR2 FNYEAQ, per germline. The CDR3 is made up of 17 amino acids. V was clipped by 3 bases and J by 0 bases; unmatched bases: 8. CDR3 sequence reads: CASSFVQGTGSGNTIYF. DNA for the CDR3: TGTGCCAGCAGCTTTGTACAGGGGACGGGCTCTGGAAACACCATATATTTT.

The rearrangement uses TRBV6-5 and TRBJ2-1; D might be TRBD1 (5 bases). The CDR3 is made up of 15 amino acids. Trimming shortened V by 6 bases and J by 0 bases, and 12 bases separated the two germline ends. Germline V gene data show CDR1 as MNHEY and CDR2 as SVGAGI. CDR3 residues: CASSYDSLSYNEQFF. The CDR3, as DNA: TGTGCCAGCAGCTACGACAGTCTCTCCTACAATGAGCAGTTCTTC.

The chain carries TRBV20-1 and TRBJ1-2, with a possible D match to TRBD1 (5 bases). This CDR3 has 11 residues. V was cut by 6 bases and J by 2 bases, with 7 bases left in between. Germline lookup yields CDR1 DFQATT and CDR2 SNEGSKA (reference sequence). CDR3 coding DNA: TGCAGTGCGGGGGGAAACTATGGCTACACCTTC. This gives the protein CSAGGNYGYTF.

This chain links TRBV6-5 with TRBJ2-7; no firm D call. The CDR3 covers 13 residues. V lost 5 bases and J lost 0, with 8 bases in between. From germline, CDR1 is MNHEY and CDR2 SVGAGI. CDR3 in amino acids: CASSPQNSYEQYF. As DNA, the CDR3 is TGTGCCAGCAGTCCACAGAACTCCTACGAGCAGTACTTC.

The rearrangement joins TRBV30 to TRBJ1-1; TRBD1 is a possible D gene (5 bases). Per germline, CDR1 GTSNPN and CDR2 SVGIG (reference sequence). This CDR3 has 13 amino acids. V lost 3 bases to trimming and J lost 6 bases, with 14 bases between them. The CDR3 DNA reads TGTGCCTGGAGGAGGGACCGGGGGGCTGAAGCTTTCTTT. Amino acid sequence: CAWRRDRGAEAFF.

The genes are TRBV28 and TRBJ1-1; 9 bases are a match to TRBD1. V trimming: 11 bases; J trimming: 5 bases; junction bases outside the gene matches: 15. Looked up from germline, CDR1 is MDHEN and CDR2 is SYDVKM. The CDR3 is 15 amino acids. The CDR3 sequence is CAARTRGQGKTEAFF. The CDR3 region has the DNA TGTGCCGCAAGAACACGGGGACAGGGTAAAACTGAAGCTTTCTTT. Looking up the rest from reference TRBV28 and TRBJ1-1 gives the full variable domain: DVKVTQSSRYLVKRTGEKVFLECVQDMDHENMFWYRQDPGLGLRLIYFSYDVKMKEKGDIPEGYSVSREKKERFSLILESASTNQTSMYLCAARTRGQGKTEAFFGQGTRLTVV.

The rearrangement uses TRBV7-9 and TRBJ2-7, with D perhaps TRBD1 (6 bases). V was shortened by 5 bases and J by 1 base, with 12 bases between the two germline ends. CDR3 size: 14 residues. Per germline, CDR1 SEHNR and CDR2 FQNEAQ (reference sequence). CDR3 DNA sequence: TGTGCCAGCAGCGCAGGGGCGCGATCCTACGAGCAGTACTTC. Translation gives CASSAGARSYEQYF.

The chain joins TRBV19 to TRBJ1-5; D ambiguous. Germline CDR1 is LNHDA and CDR2 is SQIVND (reference sequence). There are 13 residues in the CDR3. V was clipped by 2 bases and J by 7 bases, with 9 bases between them. CDR3 region: CASSILEWQPQHF. CDR3 DNA sequence: TGTGCCAGTAGTATACTAGAATGGCAGCCCCAGCATTTT.

J is TRBJ1-4 and V is TRBV28; TRBD1 matches 8 bases. V shed 3 bases and J 5 bases; nucleotides not matched to a gene: 11. The CDR3 is 17 residues long. Looked up from germline, CDR1 is MDHEN and CDR2 is SYDVKM. The CDR3 DNA is TGTGCCAGCAGTTTTAAGAAGGGGAGACAGGGGAATGAAAAACTGTTTTTT. Protein sequence: CASSFKKGRQGNEKLFF. Together with reference TRBV28 and TRBJ1-4, the CDR3 gives the full variable domain: DVKVTQSSRYLVKRTGEKVFLECVQDMDHENMFWYRQDPGLGLRLIYFSYDVKMKEKGDIPEGYSVSREKKERFSLILESASTNQTSMYLCASSFKKGRQGNEKLFFGSGTQLSVL.

The V and J genes are TRBV18 and TRBJ2-2; D call uncertain. Germline loops: CDR1 KGHSH, CDR2 LQKENI. This CDR3 contains 14 residues. The V and J ends lost 0 bases and 1 base respectively, with 3 bases between them. CDR3 sequence: CASSPPVNTGELFF. The CDR3, as DNA: TGTGCCAGCTCACCACCCGTGAACACCGGGGAGCTGTTTTTT.

The gene calls are TRBV4-3 and TRBJ2-4; perhaps TRBD1 as D (5 bases). The V gene's germline CDR1 is LGHNA and CDR2 YSLEER. Trimming removed 0 bases at V and 0 bases at J, with 12 bases between. The CDR3 consists of 17 residues. CDR3 loop: CASSQDLGHLAKNIQYF. The CDR3 coding sequence is TGCGCCAGCAGCCAAGATTTAGGACACCTAGCCAAAAACATTCAGTACTTC.

The chain recombines TRBV9 with TRBJ2-3, with D possibly TRBD1 on 5 matching bases. CDR3 length equals 15 residues. Germline V CDR1 and CDR2: SGDLS, YYNGEE. The germline V and J ends were trimmed by 1 base and 0 bases, with 9 bases remaining between them. In nucleotides, the CDR3 is TGTGCCAGCAGCGTAAGGGGTGACAGCACAGATACGCAGTATTTT. Its translation: CASSVRGDSTDTQYF.

The chain is built from TRBV7-3 and TRBJ2-5; D may be TRBD1 (5 bases). V was shortened by 2 bases and J by 7 bases, with 11 bases between the two germline ends. Per germline, CDR1 SGHTA and CDR2 FQGTGA. This CDR3 has 13 residues. For the CDR3, the DNA is TGTGCCAGCAGCTTACTGGATCAGGGGACCCAGTACTTC. Translated: CASSLLDQGTQYF.

The J gene is TRBJ1-1, the V gene TRBV27; TRBD1 matches at 10 bases. This CDR3 comprises 16 residues. V was clipped by 6 bases and J by 4 bases; unmatched bases: 11. Germline CDR1 is MNHEY and CDR2 is SMNVEV (reference sequence). CDR3 in amino acids: CASSPGQGNVGTEAFF. The CDR3 DNA is TGTGCCAGCAGCCCGGGACAGGGGAACGTGGGCACTGAAGCTTTCTTT.

This clone occurred a few times. The rearrangement links TRBV6-5 to TRBJ2-1; the D is unclear. The CDR3 is made up of 13 amino acids. From germline, CDR1 is MNHEY and CDR2 SVGAGI. V was clipped by 4 bases and J by 5 bases, with 9 bases between them. The CDR3 region has the DNA TGTGCCAGCAGTTTGAGTGTAGACAATGAGCAGTTCTTC. Translating it yields CASSLSVDNEQFF.